A single sample gave rise to the 25 T cell receptor beta chains below, sequenced in a study of blood T cell repertoires in COVID-19. TCRdb keeps only in-frame clones here, not all; method: immunoSEQ multiplex PCR. Among some 70,000 clones listed, more than 75% were seen once. Specimen: peripheral blood. These receptors originate from a man aged 50-60 years with active COVID-19.

The rearrangement links TRBV4-1 to TRBJ1-5; maybe TRBD1 (5 bases). V lost 2 bases to trimming and J lost 4 bases, with 12 bases between them. Per germline, CDR1 MGHRA and CDR2 YSYEKL. The CDR3 totals 15 residues. Here the CDR3 reads CASSQLGTGNQPQHF. The CDR3 region has the DNA TGCGCCAGCAGCCAATTGGGGACTGGGAATCAGCCCCAGCATTTT.

This rearrangement joins TRBV4-3 to TRBJ2-7; D is perhaps TRBD1 (5 bases). The CDR3 is 14 residues long. The V end lost 3 bases, the J end lost 3 bases, and 12 bases lay between the germline ends. CDR1 LGHNA and CDR2 YSLEER come from the germline V gene. Written as DNA, the CDR3 is TGCGCCAGCAGCCACCACAGGAGCTACTACGAGCAGTACTTC. This translates into CASSHHRSYYEQYF.

This clone was seen at least ten times. J is TRBJ2-7 and V is TRBV18; D is perhaps TRBD2 (5 bases). With 3 bases removed from V and 4 bases from J, the gap between germline ends came to 22 bases. There are 17 residues in the CDR3. From germline, CDR1 is KGHSH and CDR2 LQKENI. In DNA form, the CDR3 reads TGTGCCAGCTCACCCTCGGGGTATCCGGAGCTAAGTTACGAGCAGTACTTC. Amino acid sequence: CASSPSGYPELSYEQYF.

This sequence joins TRBV7-2 and TRBJ1-2; 7 bases fit TRBD1. V lost 4 bases and J lost 4; bases outside the gene matches: 6. This CDR3 spans 14 amino acids. Germline assignment: CDR1 SGHTA and CDR2 FQGNSA. CDR3 amino acids: CASSSSDRAYGYTF. CDR3 nucleotide sequence: TGTGCCAGCAGCTCCTCCGACAGGGCCTATGGCTACACCTTC.

The rearrangement links TRBV27 to TRBJ2-3; tentatively, D is TRBD2 (5 bases). Trimming shortened V by 4 bases and J by 3 bases, and 14 bases separated the two germline ends. The CDR3 sequence is 15 residues long. CDR1 is MNHEY and CDR2 is SMNVEV in the germline V gene (reference sequence). The CDR3 protein is CASSSWVSGTDTQYF. CDR3 coding DNA: TGTGCCAGCAGTTCCTGGGTATCGGGAACAGATACGCAGTATTTT.

This clone has just one count. J is TRBJ2-2 and V is TRBV28, with D perhaps matching TRBD2 (5 bases). This CDR3 has 16 amino acids. Deletions cut 6 bases from V and 3 bases from J, with 17 bases between. From germline, CDR1 is MDHEN and CDR2 SYDVKM. The CDR3 nucleotides are TGTGCCAGCAGCCCTATGGTCCCGGAGGACACCGGGGAGCTGTTTTTT. Translated: CASSPMVPEDTGELFF.

The chain is built from TRBV28 and TRBJ2-1; D is possibly TRBD1 (6 bases). V was pared by 10 bases and J by 0 bases, with 16 bases between. Germline V gene sequence: CDR1 MDHEN, CDR2 SYDVKM. This CDR3 comprises 15 residues. CDR3 bases: TGTGCCAACGTATTTAGGGGGAGCTCCTACAATGAGCAGTTCTTC. Amino acids: CANVFRGSSYNEQFF.

The chain uses TRBV5-8 and TRBJ2-1; 12 bases align to TRBD2. Germline V gene lookup returns CDR1 SGHTS and CDR2 YDEGEE. Trimming at V came to 6 bases and at J to 9 bases, leaving 7 bases not matched to a gene. This CDR3 is built from 14 residues. CDR3 bases: TGTGCCAGCATGCTAGCGGGAGGGGCGAGTGAGCAGTTCTTC. Amino acid sequence: CASMLAGGASEQFF.

J is TRBJ1-5 and V is TRBV19; D is unresolved. V was trimmed by 5 bases and J by 7 bases, leaving 18 bases between them. This CDR3 contains 15 residues. Germline loops: CDR1 LNHDA, CDR2 SQIVND (reference sequence). The CDR3 region is CASSRASEGGQPQHF. The CDR3 DNA sequence: TGTGCCAGTAGTCGGGCCTCAGAGGGTGGCCAGCCCCAGCATTTT.

J is TRBJ1-1 and V is TRBV5-1; possibly TRBD1 for D (6 bases). The CDR3 has 13 amino acids. In germline, CDR1 is SGHRS, CDR2 YFSETQ. V lost 4 bases, J lost 5 bases, and 12 bases lay in between. DNA for the CDR3: TGCGCCAGCAGCGAGGGAGGGGGAACTGAAGCTTTCTTT. This codes for CASSEGGGTEAFF.

In nucleotides, the CDR3 is TGCGCCAGCAGCTTAAGCGGGGGGCCTGCCGGAGATACGCAGTATTTT. Encoded protein: CASSLSGGPAGDTQYF. The rearrangement links TRBV5-1 to TRBJ2-3, with 9 bases fitting TRBD2. CDR3 size: 16 residues. Germline V gives CDR1 SGHRS, CDR2 YFSETQ. J lost 5 bases, V lost 2 bases, and 9 bases had no gene match.

The rearrangement uses TRBV19 and TRBJ1-3; tentative D call: TRBD1 (6 bases). The germline V gene has CDR1 LNHDA and CDR2 SQIVND (reference sequence). Trimming removed 6 bases from V and 2 bases from J, with 17 bases in between. The CDR3 contains 16 residues. CDR3 residues: CASSQLQGTAGNTIYF. The CDR3, as DNA: TGTGCCAGTAGCCAACTACAGGGAACGGCTGGAAACACCATATATTTT.

The chain recombines TRBV25-1 with TRBJ1-2; no definite D call. With 7 bases removed from V and 0 bases from J, the gap between germline ends came to 12 bases. CDR3 length: 14 amino acids. Looked up from germline, CDR1 is MGHDK and CDR2 is SYGVNS. The CDR3 protein is CASTNRDPNYGYTF. CDR3 nucleotides: TGTGCCAGCACCAACCGGGATCCTAACTATGGCTACACCTTC.

The rearrangement links TRBV19 to TRBJ2-7; 10 positions match TRBD1. This CDR3 has 14 amino acids. V shed 3 bases, J shed 6 bases, and the junction held 5 bases outside the gene matches. Germline values: CDR1 LNHDA, CDR2 SQIVND (reference sequence). This CDR3 reads CASSMRQGASEQYF. CDR3 coding DNA: TGTGCCAGTAGTATGCGACAGGGGGCGTCCGAGCAGTACTTC.

By frequency in the sample, this clone is medium-sized. The V call is TRBV24-1, the J call TRBJ1-5, with D possibly TRBD1 on 6 matching bases. The ends were cut back, 6 bases at V and 3 bases at J, with 14 bases in the middle. The germline CDR1 and CDR2 sequences are KGHDR and SFDVKD. The CDR3 has 15 residues. The DNA of the CDR3 is TGTGCCACCAGTTCAGGACAGAAGGACAATCAGCCCCAGCATTTT. It specifies CATSSGQKDNQPQHF.

The chain combines TRBV24-1 with TRBJ1-5; D is possibly TRBD1 (5 bases). This CDR3 has 14 amino acids. The germline CDR1 and CDR2 sequences are KGHDR and SFDVKD. V shed 0 bases and J shed 8 bases, with 10 bases lying between them. The CDR3 bases are TGTGCCACCAGTGATTTGCCCTGGGGGGAGCCCCAGCATTTT. Protein sequence: CATSDLPWGEPQHF.

This clone is termed medium-sized. J is TRBJ1-1 and V is TRBV24-1; D is uncertain. Germline V gene sequence: CDR1 KGHDR, CDR2 SFDVKD. V lost 4 bases and J lost 5, with 10 bases in between. The CDR3 runs 13 residues. CDR3 residues: CATSDPFMTEAFF. CDR3 coding DNA: TGTGCCACCAGTGACCCTTTTATGACTGAAGCTTTCTTT.

The chain joins TRBV6-5 to TRBJ2-6; the D is unclear. The CDR3 has 14 amino acids. V shed 7 bases and J shed 6 bases, with 13 bases lying between them. From germline, CDR1 is MNHEY and CDR2 SVGAGI. The CDR3 bases are TGTGCCAGCATAGCTTCTTTTGTGGCCAACGTCCTGACTTTC. Amino acid sequence: CASIASFVANVLTF.

The V gene is TRBV4-1, the J gene TRBJ2-5; 12 nucleotides align to TRBD2. The trim removed 1 base at V and 5 bases at J, leaving 8 bases unmatched. This CDR3 is built from 17 residues. The germline V gene encodes CDR1 MGHRA and CDR2 YSYEKL. The CDR3 loop reads CASSQAYASGRAETQYF. In DNA form, the CDR3 reads TGCGCCAGCAGCCAAGCTTATGCTAGCGGGAGGGCTGAGACCCAGTACTTC.

This clone was seen at least ten times. The chain uses TRBV11-2 and TRBJ2-7; TRBD1 is a possible D gene (6 bases). Between the trimmed V and J ends, which lost 2 bases and 1 base, there was a span of 9 bases. CDR3 length: 14 amino acids. The germline CDR1 and CDR2 sequences are SGHAT and FQNNGV. The CDR3 is CASSLTQGSYEQYF. CDR3 coding DNA: TGTGCCAGCAGCTTAACCCAGGGGTCCTACGAGCAGTACTTC.

The J gene is TRBJ1-4, the V gene TRBV9, with D perhaps matching TRBD1 (6 bases). V was cut by 0 bases and J by 8 bases, with 20 bases left in between. Germline-derived CDR1 and CDR2 are SGDLS and YYNGEE. There are 17 residues in the CDR3. CDR3 in amino acids: CASSVGVGGPGGEKLFF. In DNA, the CDR3 is TGTGCCAGCAGCGTAGGGGTAGGGGGACCCGGTGGAGAAAAACTGTTTTTT.

The V and J genes are TRBV24-1 and TRBJ2-3, with 10 bases that match TRBD2. V lost 4 bases, J lost 5 bases, and 8 bases stayed unmatched. This CDR3 has 16 residues. CDR1 KGHDR and CDR2 SFDVKD come from the germline V gene. Here the CDR3 DNA reads TGTGCCACCAGTGACGGACTAGCGGAGTGGGGAGATACGCAGTATTTT. Protein sequence: CATSDGLAEWGDTQYF.

This sequence joins TRBV5-4 and TRBJ2-3; tentatively, D is TRBD1 (6 bases). The CDR3 is 15 amino acids. V was trimmed by 3 bases and J by 2 bases, leaving 13 bases between them. Germline V gives CDR1 SGHNT, CDR2 YYREEE (reference sequence). The CDR3 DNA reads as TGTGCCAGCAGCTCCCGACAGGCCCCCACAGATACGCAGTATTTT. Its protein product is CASSSRQAPTDTQYF.

As to this clone: A read error may produce the germline difference seen at one junction end. The chain joins TRBV3-1 (or the pseudogene TRBV3-2) to TRBJ2-1, with 7 bases matching TRBD2. Germline loops: CDR1 LGHDT, CDR2 YNNKEL (reference sequence). The CDR3 extends over 16 amino acids. CDR3 nucleotides: TGTGCCAGCAGCCAAGATTGGGGACTAAACTACCATGAGCAGTTCTTC. This gives the protein CASSQDWGLNYHEQFF.

The chain is built from TRBV12-3 or TRBV12-4 and TRBJ2-5; 8 bases agree with TRBD1. V lost 5 bases to trimming and J lost 3 bases; unmatched junction nucleotides: 2. This CDR3 is 13 amino acids long. For the CDR3, the DNA is TGTGCCAGCAGTATGGGACAGGAAGAGACCCAGTACTTC. Translation: CASSMGQEETQYF.